This T cell receptor (beta chain) was sequenced for a study of response to subunit inactivated influenza vaccine. From the RT-PCR reads, TCRdb called clonotypes with MiXCR, one entry per CDR3 protein. The data show about 520,000 distinct CDR3 sequences, 25% seen once. Germline-derived CDR1 and CDR2 are MNHEY and SVGAGI. The V gene lost 3 bases and the J gene lost 1 base, with 9 bases spanning the gap. The CDR3 is 14 amino acids. The source was CD4+ T cells sorted from PBMCs, collected about 5 days after vaccination. The chain joins TRBV6-5 to TRBJ2-5; D gene ambiguous. The receptor was isolated from a man aged 45 to 65 who received an inactivated influenza vaccine. CDR3 DNA sequence: TGTGCCAGCAGTTATTCAGGCCGCCAAGAGACCCAGTACTTC. Encoded protein: CASSYSGRQETQYF.